Below are 18 T cell receptor beta chains sequenced from a single sample in a study of regulatory T cells in long-lasting Graves disease. Researchers made TCR beta libraries by using iRepertoire HTBI primers and running Arm-PCR on CDR3 regions. MiXCR was run by TCRdb on the multiplex PCR reads, yielding one entry per CDR3 protein. The sample contains 450,000 or so distinct CDR3 sequences, less than 25% of which appear only once. Time point defined: persistent/refractory GD, antithyroid drugs over 5 years with positive TRAb. Isolated PBMC RNA provided the starting material for the TCR library. This material consisted of peripheral blood mononuclear cells (PBMCs), taken when the disease was refractory, from a patient treated with antithyroid drugs. Receptors were obtained from a female donor with Graves disease.

DNA of the CDR3: TGTGCCAGCAGGGGACTCCTTTGGGGGGATGACACCGGGGAGCTGTTTTTT. It codes for CASRGLLWGDDTGELFF. The rearrangement uses TRBV12-3 or TRBV12-4 and TRBJ2-2; TRBD2 might be the D (6 bases). Between the trimmed V and J ends, which lost 6 bases and 3 bases, there was a span of 20 bases. The length of the CDR3 is 17 residues.

The V gene is TRBV20-1, the J gene TRBJ1-1, with D hard to call. V lost 0 bases to trimming and J lost 6 bases, with 11 bases between them. The CDR3 extends over 13 amino acids. Germline V gene data show CDR1 as DFQATT and CDR2 as SNEGSKA (reference sequence). The CDR3 sequence is CSARDQLPPEAFF. CDR3 nucleotides: TGCAGTGCTAGAGATCAACTGCCTCCTGAAGCTTTCTTT.

This clonotype has only a few counts. CDR3 loop: CASSLTSGARVQYF. For the CDR3, the DNA is TGTGCCAGCAGCTTAACCTCCGGGGCCCGAGTCCAGTACTTC. The rearrangement uses TRBV7-2 and TRBJ2-5; D might be TRBD1 or TRBD2, each matching 5 bases. CDR3 size: 14 residues. V was pared by 2 bases and J by 10 bases, with 17 bases between. CDR1 and CDR2 (germline): SGHTA, FQGNSA.

This clonotype was detected many times. The chain uses TRBV2 and TRBJ2-4; D gene ambiguous. Germline assignment: CDR1 SNHLY and CDR2 FYNNEI. The CDR3 extends over 13 amino acids. The ends were cut back, 8 bases at V and 2 bases at J, with 10 bases in the middle. Here the CDR3 DNA reads TGTGCCAGCCCTGAAACTCCCAAAAACATTCAGTACTTC. Residues: CASPETPKNIQYF.

The V call is TRBV28, the J call TRBJ1-5; D might be TRBD1 (6 bases). The ends were cut back, 4 bases at V and 5 bases at J, with 15 bases in the middle. Germline CDR1 and CDR2: MDHEN and SYDVKM. This CDR3 is built from 15 residues. The CDR3 bases are TGTGCCAGCAGTTCCTCCAACAGGGTTTATCAGCCCCAGCATTTT. It codes for CASSSSNRVYQPQHF.

This clonotype was detected ten times or more. The chain links TRBV7-2 to TRBJ1-2, with D uncertain. The CDR3 consists of 13 residues. Trimming pared 1 base from V and 6 bases from J, leaving 9 bases between. Germline lookup yields CDR1 SGHTA and CDR2 FQGNSA. DNA of the CDR3: TGTGCCAGCAGCTTAGGTGGGCTTGATGGCTACACCTTC. Encoded protein: CASSLGGLDGYTF.

This clonotype was counted at least ten times. V gene TRBV2 combines with J gene TRBJ2-6; 10 nucleotides line up with TRBD2. After removal of 0 bases from V and 0 bases from J, the junction contained 11 bases not matched to a gene. The V gene's germline CDR1 is SNHLY and CDR2 FYNNEI. The CDR3 consists of 21 residues. CDR3 in amino acids: CASSEAPASGRLLSGANVLTF. For the CDR3, the DNA is TGTGCCAGCAGTGAAGCGCCGGCTAGCGGGAGACTACTCTCTGGGGCCAACGTCCTGACTTTC.

The rearrangement joins TRBV7-3 to TRBJ1-1; TRBD1 matches at 9 bases. CDR3 length: 15 amino acids. V was pared by 5 bases and J by 5 bases, with 9 bases of the junction left unmatched. Germline CDR1 is SGHTA and CDR2 is FQGTGA. CDR3 nucleotide sequence: TGTGCCAGCAGCGCACCCGGGACAGGGTGGACTGAAGCTTTCTTT. As protein: CASSAPGTGWTEAFF.

The chain combines TRBV11-2 with TRBJ2-1, with 8 bases lining up with TRBD2. Trimming removed 8 bases from V and 6 bases from J; junction bases left unmatched: 18. The CDR3 is 17 amino acids. Looked up from germline, CDR1 is SGHAT and CDR2 is FQNNGV. The CDR3 region has the DNA TGTGCCAGCGAAAGACCCAGCGGGAGCTTTGAGAGCAATGAGCAGTTCTTC. Protein: CASERPSGSFESNEQFF. Variable domain in full (rest from reference TRBV11-2 and TRBJ2-1): EAGVAQSPRYKIIEKRQSVAFWCNPISGHATLYWYQQILGQGPKLLIQFQNNGVVDDSQLPKDRFSAERLKGVDSTLKIQPAKLEDSAVYLCASERPSGSFESNEQFFGPGTRLTVL.

This clonotype has at least ten counts. One junction end disagrees with the germline gene, perhaps due to a read error. The J gene is TRBJ1-5, the V gene TRBV5-1; D is ambiguous. Germline assignment: CDR1 SGHRS and CDR2 YFSETQ. This CDR3 is built from 14 residues. The chain's CDR3 is CASSLEGSNQPQHF. In DNA form, the CDR3 reads TGTGCCAGCAGCTTGGAAGGTAGCAATCAGCCCCAGCATTTT.

The sample holds many counts of this clonotype. This chain uses TRBV6-1 with TRBJ2-6; D is undetermined. Between the trimmed V and J ends, which lost 5 bases and 4 bases, there was a span of 12 bases. Germline V CDR1 and CDR2: MNHNS, SASEGT. CDR3 length: 15 amino acids. Here the CDR3 reads CASSPLKSGANVLTF. The CDR3 nucleotides are TGTGCCAGCAGTCCCCTTAAATCAGGGGCCAACGTCCTGACTTTC.

The table lists this clonotype with many counts. This chain links TRBV6-2 or TRBV6-3 with TRBJ2-5, with D maybe TRBD1 (6 bases). V lost 2 bases to trimming and J lost 4 bases, with 11 bases between them. The CDR3 is made up of 14 amino acids. Germline CDR1 and CDR2: MNHEY and SVGEGT. The CDR3 loop reads CASSYGVGAETQYF. The CDR3 coding sequence is TGTGCCAGCAGTTACGGGGTGGGGGCAGAGACCCAGTACTTC.

This clonotype was observed many times. The chain links TRBV29-1 to TRBJ2-2; perhaps TRBD1 as D (5 bases). Per the germline V gene, CDR1 is SQVTM and CDR2 is ANQGSEA. Between the trimmed V and J ends, which lost 0 bases and 3 bases, there was a span of 8 bases. The CDR3 spans 14 residues. The CDR3 region is CSVEEGRDTGELFF. Here the CDR3 DNA reads TGCAGCGTTGAAGAGGGCAGGGACACCGGGGAGCTGTTTTTT.

This clonotype was detected only a few times. This sequence may be a read error, since a much larger clone differs from it by one base. The V and J genes are TRBV28 and TRBJ1-5; no reliable D call. This CDR3 comprises 15 residues. CDR1 and CDR2 from the germline V gene are MDHEN and SYDVKM. The germline V and J ends were trimmed by 5 bases and 0 bases, with 11 bases remaining between them. The CDR3 nucleotides are TGTGCCAGCAGTGCACTCGGGGATAGCAATCAGCCCCAGCATTTT. Translated: CASSALGDSNQPQHF.

A few counts support this clonotype. Sequence at one end of the junction differs from germline and may be a read error. The chain is built from TRBV7-8 and TRBJ2-3; TRBD2 matches 11 bases. CDR1 and CDR2 from the germline V gene are SGHVS and FQNEAQ. The CDR3 contains 18 residues. CDR3: CASSLAQLLAGGTDTQYF. The CDR3 nucleotides read TGTGCCAGCAGCCTAGCGCAATTACTAGCGGGAGGCACAGATACGCAGTATTTT.

The sample holds a few counts of this clonotype. The rearrangement links TRBV29-1 to TRBJ2-3; 7 bases are a match to TRBD2. Germline V gene sequence: CDR1 SQVTM, CDR2 ANQGSEA. The CDR3 runs to 16 residues. V shed 5 bases and J 0 bases; nucleotides not matched to a gene: 11. The DNA for the CDR3 is TGCAGCGTTAACGGCGGGAGATCTCGTAGCACAGATACGCAGTATTTT. Its translation is CSVNGGRSRSTDTQYF.

In its sample, this clonotype was seen a few times. The chain joins TRBV28 to TRBJ1-3; possibly TRBD1 for D (5 bases). Germline loops: CDR1 MDHEN, CDR2 SYDVKM. The CDR3 sequence is 18 residues long. V was clipped by 3 bases and J by 3 bases, with 21 bases between them. The CDR3 is CASSFDPRDPLDGNTIYF. The CDR3 DNA is TGTGCCAGCAGTTTTGACCCCCGGGACCCCCTGGATGGAAACACCATATATTTT.

This clonotype occurred many times. The DNA of the CDR3 is TGTGCCAGCAGCCAGATCCGGGACCCAATGGCCTACGAGCAGTACTTC. Protein product: CASSQIRDPMAYEQYF. The chain links TRBV28 to TRBJ2-7; the D gene could be TRBD1 or TRBD2 (5 bases each). The germline V gene has CDR1 MDHEN and CDR2 SYDVKM. This CDR3 spans 16 amino acids. With 6 bases removed from V and 2 bases from J, the gap between germline ends came to 20 bases.